This T cell receptor beta chain was recorded in a study of T cell changes during pregnancy in multiple sclerosis. The CDR3 runs 16 residues. Germline values: CDR1 SQVTM, CDR2 ANQGSEA. V gave up 5 bases and J gave up 0 bases; unmatched junction bases: 9. The assay was immunoSEQ multiplex PCR, and TCRdb's table has in-frame clones only and misses some. The data show 100,000 or so clones, roughly 93% seen once. This receptor was taken from a female donor with multiple sclerosis, enrolled in a pregnancy study. This sample comprised peripheral blood, obtained in the first trimester of pregnancy. The rearrangement uses TRBV29-1 and TRBJ2-7, with 11 bases aligning to TRBD2. The CDR3 nucleotides read TGCAGCGTTAACATGAGGACTAGCGGGTACTCCTACGAGCAGTACTTC. Its protein product is CSVNMRTSGYSYEQYF.